Here is one T cell receptor beta chain with its context. The CDR3 is made up of 16 amino acids. Germline V gene sequence: CDR1 SGDLS, CDR2 YYNGEE. The V end lost 0 bases, the J end lost 1 base, and 14 bases lay between the germline ends. Molecular barcoding with unique molecular identifiers was used for the TCRbeta library. TCRdb re-derived calls from the PCR reads in MiXCR, one entry per CDR3 protein. This table has hundreds of thousands of distinct CDR3 sequences, about 12% appearing once. The data belong to a study of T-cell reconstitution after alpha-beta-depleted transplantation in children. Source: PBMCs from the stem cell graft donor, taken from the stem cell graft. The TCR sequence derives from a human donor who donated a stem cell graft to a child with combined immunodeficiency. This chain connects TRBV9 to TRBJ2-7; D is undetermined. This chain's CDR3 is CASSVGSDSRSYEQYF. CDR3 coding DNA: TGTGCCAGCAGCGTAGGATCAGACTCCCGGTCCTACGAGCAGTACTTC.